A single sample is the source of the 30 T cell receptor beta chains below, sequenced in a study of blood T cell repertoires in COVID-19. TCRdb's copy holds only in-frame clones and misses some; the assay was immunoSEQ multiplex PCR. Found here are about 160,000 clones, roughly four fifths of them singletons; the top ten hold about a fifth. Sequenced: peripheral blood. These receptors all stem from a woman older than 75 with acute or convalescent COVID-19.

CDR3 region: CATSRETGIYEQYF. CDR3 DNA: TGTGCCACCAGCAGAGAGACAGGAATCTACGAGCAGTACTTC. V gene TRBV15 combines with J gene TRBJ2-7, with TRBD1 as a possible D gene (6 bases). V lost 0 bases to trimming and J lost 3 bases, with 9 bases between them. The CDR3 totals 14 residues. Germline CDR1 LNHNV, CDR2 YYDKDF (reference sequence). Together with reference TRBV15 and TRBJ2-7, the CDR3 gives the full variable domain: DAMVIQNPRYQVTQFGKPVTLSCSQTLNHNVMYWYQQKSSQAPKLLFHYYDKDFNNEADTPDNFQSRRPNTSFCFLDIRSPGLGDTAMYLCATSRETGIYEQYFGPGTRLTVT.

This chain joins TRBV30 and TRBJ2-1; D may match TRBD1 or TRBD2 (5 bases each). Looked up from germline, CDR1 is GTSNPN and CDR2 is SVGIG (reference sequence). The ends were cut back, 5 bases at V and 3 bases at J, with 11 bases in the middle. The CDR3 totals 13 residues. The CDR3 DNA is TGTGCCTGGGGGGCCGGGGACTACAATGAGCAGTTCTTC. This codes for CAWGAGDYNEQFF.

Written as DNA, the CDR3 is TGTGCCAGCAGTGGGGTGGGGGGAAAGAACACTGAAGCTTTCTTT. Translating it yields CASSGVGGKNTEAFF. The V gene is TRBV2, the J gene TRBJ1-1; TRBD1 might be the D (5 bases). The CDR3 is 15 residues long. V lost 4 bases and J 1 base, leaving 13 bases between the germline ends. Germline CDR1 is SNHLY and CDR2 is FYNNEI.

J is TRBJ2-2 and V is TRBV19; 9 bases are shared with TRBD2. Losses at the gene ends were 3 bases for V and 1 base for J; bases not matched to a gene: 6. Germline CDR1 LNHDA, CDR2 SQIVND (reference sequence). The CDR3 is made up of 17 amino acids. CDR3 nucleotides: TGTGCCAGTAGTATGGGGGGACTAGCTAGGAACACCGGGGAGCTGTTTTTT. It codes for CASSMGGLARNTGELFF.

This chain joins TRBV9 and TRBJ1-3; no firm D call. V lost 4 bases, J lost 3 bases, and 11 bases lay in between. The CDR3 extends over 14 amino acids. Germline V gives CDR1 SGDLS, CDR2 YYNGEE. The CDR3 DNA sequence: TGTGCCAGCAGCCCATCGCGGGGTGGAAACACCATATATTTT. It specifies CASSPSRGGNTIYF. Based on the CDR3 plus reference TRBV9 and TRBJ1-3, the full variable domain is DSGVTQTPKHLITATGQRVTLRCSPRSGDLSVYWYQQSLDQGLQFLIQYYNGEERAKGNILERFSAQQFPDLHSELNLSSLELGDSALYFCASSPSRGGNTIYFGEGSWLTVV.

The rearrangement uses TRBV29-1 and TRBJ2-5; perhaps TRBD2 as D (7 bases). V lost 4 bases and J lost 3, with 12 bases in between. The CDR3 loop spans 13 amino acids. Per germline, CDR1 SQVTM and CDR2 ANQGSEA. The CDR3 loop is CSVVRGGKETQYF. In DNA, the CDR3 is TGCAGCGTTGTGAGGGGGGGAAAAGAGACCCAGTACTTC.

This sequence joins TRBV7-2 and TRBJ2-7; possible D gene TRBD1, 6 bases. The CDR3 is made up of 15 amino acids. V was shortened by 0 bases and J by 5 bases, with 14 bases between the two germline ends. Germline CDR1 is SGHTA and CDR2 is FQGNSA. The CDR3 region has the DNA TGTGCCAGCAGCTTAGCGAGTAACAGGGCCAACGAGCAGTACTTC. It specifies CASSLASNRANEQYF.

V usage is TRBV5-1 and J usage is TRBJ2-3; D might be TRBD2 (6 bases). V was shortened by 0 bases and J by 5 bases, with 13 bases between the two germline ends. There are 15 residues in the CDR3. Germline loops: CDR1 SGHRS, CDR2 YFSETQ. CDR3 DNA: TGCGCCAGCAGCTTGGCGCTAGCGTTTCAAGATACGCAGTATTTT. Translating gives CASSLALAFQDTQYF.

The chain carries TRBV18 and TRBJ2-3; 8 bases agree with TRBD2. This CDR3 has 17 amino acids. The germline V gene encodes CDR1 KGHSH and CDR2 LQKENI. With 2 bases clipped from V and 0 bases from J, the junction kept 7 bases outside the gene matches. CDR3 nucleotides: TGTGCCAGCTCACCATTGGCTAGCGGGCCCAGCACAGATACGCAGTATTTT. As protein: CASSPLASGPSTDTQYF.

The chain joins TRBV29-1 to TRBJ1-4; 7 nucleotides line up with TRBD1. Germline V gene data show CDR1 as SQVTM and CDR2 as ANQGSEA. V gave up 7 bases and J gave up 8 bases; unmatched junction bases: 7. The CDR3 covers 12 residues. The CDR3 sequence is CSGRQGGEKLFF. The CDR3, as DNA: TGCAGCGGCCGACAGGGTGGCGAAAAACTGTTTTTT.

The V call is TRBV4-3, the J call TRBJ2-5; the D gene is possibly TRBD2 (5 bases). This CDR3 comprises 15 residues. The V gene's germline CDR1 is LGHNA and CDR2 YSLEER. V lost 0 bases, J lost 5 bases, and 13 bases lay in between. For the CDR3, the DNA is TGCGCCAGCAGCCAAGATCGGGGTAGTTTCGAGACCCAGTACTTC. Protein sequence: CASSQDRGSFETQYF.

V usage is TRBV10-2 and J usage is TRBJ1-3; D remains ambiguous. CDR1 is WSHSY, CDR2 SAAADI, per germline. This CDR3 is built from 14 residues. Trimming shortened V by 4 bases and J by 2 bases, and 9 bases separated the two germline ends. The CDR3 coding sequence is TGCGCCAGCAGTGGGTCTGCGACTGGAAACACCATATATTTT. Protein sequence: CASSGSATGNTIYF.

This sequence joins TRBV28 and TRBJ1-1; D uncertain. Germline loops: CDR1 MDHEN, CDR2 SYDVKM. V dropped 5 bases and J dropped 2 bases, with 18 bases sitting between them. CDR3 length equals 16 residues. CDR3 bases: TGTGCCAGCAGTCCAGCTAGTACGGGAATAAACACTGAAGCTTTCTTT. As protein: CASSPASTGINTEAFF.

On this clone: In the same sample, other DNA sequences code for this CDR3. This chain joins TRBV5-8 and TRBJ1-2, with D possibly being TRBD1 (6 bases). Germline assignment: CDR1 SGHTS and CDR2 YDEGEE. The V end lost 4 bases, the J end lost 2 bases, and 12 bases lay between the germline ends. The CDR3 is made up of 14 amino acids. CDR3 sequence: CASSQGRGNYGYTF. CDR3 in DNA: TGTGCCAGCAGCCAGGGGCGGGGGAACTATGGCTACACCTTC.

The chain joins TRBV7-2 to TRBJ2-3; TRBD2 agrees at 7 bases. CDR3 length: 17 residues. The germline V gene encodes CDR1 SGHTA and CDR2 FQGNSA. The J segment lost 2 bases and the V segment lost 5 bases, leaving 13 bases of the junction unmatched. The CDR3 here is CASSTHTGTTLTDTQYF. The CDR3, as DNA: TGTGCCAGCAGCACTCATACCGGGACTACTCTCACAGATACGCAGTATTTT.

The table lists this clone with a few counts. The chain is built from TRBV7-6 and TRBJ2-1; 7 bases are shared with TRBD2. The CDR3 is 16 residues long. J lost 5 bases, V lost 5 bases, and 12 bases had no gene match. Germline V gene data show CDR1 as SGHVS and CDR2 as FNYEAQ. The CDR3 DNA reads as TGTGCCAGCAGCCTAATACTAGCGAGAGGGGACAATGAGCAGTTCTTC. Protein sequence: CASSLILARGDNEQFF.

The CDR3 DNA reads TGTGCCAGTAGTGGTGTAGCGGGAGGGCCCAATGAGCAGTTCTTC. It yields the protein CASSGVAGGPNEQFF. The chain recombines TRBV19 with TRBJ2-1; TRBD2 agrees at 11 bases. V dropped 5 bases and J dropped 6; count of bases not matched to a gene: 6. The length of the CDR3 is 15 residues. Germline lookup yields CDR1 LNHDA and CDR2 SQIVND (reference sequence).

This clone appeared a single time. The chain couples TRBV29-1 to TRBJ1-4; TRBD1 matches 8 bases. In germline, CDR1 is SQVTM, CDR2 ANQGSEA. CDR3 size: 13 residues. With V trimmed by 7 bases and J by 2 bases, 3 bases remained unmatched. The CDR3 loop reads CSARTGTNEKLFF. The CDR3 bases are TGCAGCGCCCGGACAGGGACTAATGAAAAACTGTTTTTT.

The chain combines TRBV12-3 or TRBV12-4 with TRBJ1-6; unclear D gene. This CDR3 region has 13 residues. Deletions cut 8 bases from V and 10 bases from J, with 15 bases between. The CDR3 coding sequence is TGTGCCAGCGTTCGTAAGGGAGCCTCACCCCTCCACTTT. Translating it yields CASVRKGASPLHF.

V gene TRBV6-6 combines with J gene TRBJ1-6; 7 bases align to TRBD1. The CDR3 sequence is 15 residues long. Germline assignment: CDR1 MNHNY and CDR2 SVGAGI (reference sequence). Trimming took 0 bases from V and 8 from J; bases not matched to a gene: 4. In nucleotides, the CDR3 is TGTGCCAGCAGTTACTCGAGGGGGCTTGATTCACCCCTCCACTTT. It translates to CASSYSRGLDSPLHF.

This chain uses TRBV5-1 with TRBJ1-2; D possibly corresponds to TRBD1 (6 bases). This CDR3 is 14 amino acids long. V lost 4 bases to trimming and J lost 4 bases, with 14 bases between them. Germline assignment: CDR1 SGHRS and CDR2 YFSETQ. CDR3 bases: TGCGCCAGCAGCCCAGAGACAGGCCCCTATGGCTACACCTTC. This gives the protein CASSPETGPYGYTF.

This clone was seen a single time. This sequence joins TRBV19 and TRBJ1-1; perhaps TRBD1 as D (6 bases). The CDR3 has 15 residues. Trimming took off 7 bases at V and 5 bases at J, with 20 bases between the two ends. Germline CDR1 is LNHDA and CDR2 is SQIVND (reference sequence). CDR3 sequence reads: CASTPWGGGGTEAFF. Written as DNA, the CDR3 is TGTGCCAGTACCCCATGGGGGGGCGGTGGAACTGAAGCTTTCTTT. Full variable domain (rest looked up from reference TRBV19 and TRBJ1-1): DGGITQSPKYLFRKEGQNVTLSCEQNLNHDAMYWYRQDPGQGLRLIYYSQIVNDFQKGDIAEGYSVSREKKESFPLTVTSAQKNPTAFYLCASTPWGGGGTEAFFGQGTRLTVV.

The V call is TRBV6-1, the J call TRBJ2-7; a weak D match, TRBD1 (6 bases). This CDR3 region has 14 residues. The V gene's germline CDR1 is MNHNS and CDR2 SASEGT. Trimming cost V 2 bases and J 0 bases, with 8 bases left between them. The CDR3 reads CASSEQGSSYEQYF. The CDR3 DNA is TGTGCCAGCAGTGAACAGGGGAGCTCCTACGAGCAGTACTTC.

The rearrangement joins TRBV30 to TRBJ1-1, with D possibly TRBD1 on 5 matching bases. The V and J ends lost 2 bases and 4 bases respectively, with 11 bases between them. The CDR3 is 13 amino acids. Germline CDR1 and CDR2: GTSNPN and SVGIG (reference sequence). The CDR3 DNA sequence: TGTGCCTGGAGTAGCAGGGTTAGCACTGAAGCTTTCTTT. Translating it yields CAWSSRVSTEAFF.

The rearrangement joins TRBV3-1 (or the pseudogene TRBV3-2) to TRBJ2-2; D is unresolved. Germline CDR1 and CDR2: LGHDT and YNNKEL (reference sequence). The length of the CDR3 is 13 residues. V was clipped by 3 bases and J by 1 base, with 3 bases between them. CDR3 residues: CASSHQNTGELFF. Written as DNA, the CDR3 is TGTGCCAGCAGCCACCAGAACACCGGGGAGCTGTTTTTT.

This clone was counted once. The chain uses TRBV7-9 and TRBJ1-6; D unresolved. The V end was cut by 3 bases, the J end by 5 bases, with 11 bases between. CDR3 length: 15 residues. Germline CDR1 is SEHNR and CDR2 is FQNEAQ (reference sequence). The CDR3 here is CASSFGNSNNSPLHF. The CDR3 nucleotides read TGTGCCAGCAGCTTCGGCAACAGTAATAATTCACCCCTCCACTTT.

The J gene is TRBJ1-2, the V gene TRBV12-3 or TRBV12-4; maybe TRBD1 (5 bases). This CDR3 is built from 13 residues. V was cut by 6 bases and J by 2 bases, with 10 bases left in between. Here the CDR3 DNA reads TGTGCCAGCAGACTGGGGCGGAACTATGGCTACACCTTC. Translating gives CASRLGRNYGYTF.

The chain combines TRBV30 with TRBJ1-1, with D perhaps matching TRBD1 (5 bases). From germline, CDR1 is GTSNPN and CDR2 SVGIG (reference sequence). The CDR3 is made up of 12 amino acids. Trimming took off 0 bases at V and 7 bases at J, with 9 bases between the two ends. Here the CDR3 reads CAWSVRGDEAFF. In nucleotides, the CDR3 is TGTGCCTGGAGTGTACGGGGGGATGAAGCTTTCTTT.

The chain joins TRBV5-1 to TRBJ1-2; perhaps TRBD1 as D (6 bases). Between the trimmed V and J ends, which lost 3 bases and 4 bases, there was a span of 7 bases. This CDR3 is built from 12 residues. Per the germline V gene, CDR1 is SGHRS and CDR2 is YFSETQ. CDR3 loop: CASSSQGYGYTF. The CDR3 DNA is TGCGCCAGCAGCTCACAGGGCTATGGCTACACCTTC.

J is TRBJ2-2 and V is TRBV5-5, with a weak D call TRBD1 (6 bases). Trimming removed 5 bases at V and 4 bases at J, with 15 bases between. This CDR3 is built from 15 residues. Germline V gene sequence: CDR1 SGHKS, CDR2 YYEKEE (reference sequence). The CDR3 reads CASSLDIRGTGELFF. The CDR3 nucleotides are TGTGCCAGCAGTTTAGATATCAGGGGCACCGGGGAGCTGTTTTTT.